The clone carrying this TCR beta chain was recorded a few times. The antigen remains undetermined. This sample stems from a study of cytomegalovirus exposure and HLA in healthy donors. Study outcomes and limitations: Some V segments, TRBV6-2 and TRBV6-3 among them, were indistinguishable and were therefore excluded.

The PCR was carried out with 60 Vbeta primers and 13 Jbeta primers. Under the authors' procedure: Later, roughly 77 million unique TCR beta chains were counted in an analysis, and about 12 million of them were shared. This table comes from immunoSEQ multiplex PCR, and its TCRdb copy is limited to in-frame clones, with some not included. V, J and clone size derive from that table, while D and trimming were established from the DNA sequence. The sample records approximately 110,000 clones, over 75% being singletons. Germline V CDR1 and CDR2: MNHNY, SVGAGI (reference sequence). V shed 2 bases and J 6 bases; nucleotides not matched to a gene: 3. CDR3 length equals 15 residues. These donors counted as nominally healthy when sampled, but unrecorded immune exposures were likely.

Sequenced input: PBMCs. V is TRBV6-6 and J is TRBJ1-4; TRBD1 matches 10 bases. The sequence was obtained from a woman between 18 and 29 years old in good health and CMV-seronegative. The CDR3 is CASSYTGTGDEKLFF. The CDR3 DNA is TGTGCCAGCAGTTACACCGGGACAGGGGATGAAAAACTGTTTTTT.